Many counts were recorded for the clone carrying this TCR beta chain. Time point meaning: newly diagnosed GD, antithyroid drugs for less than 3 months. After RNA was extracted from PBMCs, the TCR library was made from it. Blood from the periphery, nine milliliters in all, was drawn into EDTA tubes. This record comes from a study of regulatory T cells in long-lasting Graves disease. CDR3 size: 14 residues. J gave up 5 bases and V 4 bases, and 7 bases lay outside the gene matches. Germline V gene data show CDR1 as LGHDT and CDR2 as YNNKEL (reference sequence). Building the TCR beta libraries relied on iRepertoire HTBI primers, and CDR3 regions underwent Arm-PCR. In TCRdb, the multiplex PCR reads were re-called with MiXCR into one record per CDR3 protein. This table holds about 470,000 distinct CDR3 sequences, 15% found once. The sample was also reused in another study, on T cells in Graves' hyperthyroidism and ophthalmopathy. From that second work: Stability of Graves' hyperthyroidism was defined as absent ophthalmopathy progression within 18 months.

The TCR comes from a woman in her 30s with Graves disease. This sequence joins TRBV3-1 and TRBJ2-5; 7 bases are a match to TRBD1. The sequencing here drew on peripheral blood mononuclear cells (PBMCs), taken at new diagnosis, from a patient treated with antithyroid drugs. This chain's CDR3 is CASSPDRVVETQYF. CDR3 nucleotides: TGTGCCAGCAGCCCAGACAGGGTAGTGGAGACCCAGTACTTC.